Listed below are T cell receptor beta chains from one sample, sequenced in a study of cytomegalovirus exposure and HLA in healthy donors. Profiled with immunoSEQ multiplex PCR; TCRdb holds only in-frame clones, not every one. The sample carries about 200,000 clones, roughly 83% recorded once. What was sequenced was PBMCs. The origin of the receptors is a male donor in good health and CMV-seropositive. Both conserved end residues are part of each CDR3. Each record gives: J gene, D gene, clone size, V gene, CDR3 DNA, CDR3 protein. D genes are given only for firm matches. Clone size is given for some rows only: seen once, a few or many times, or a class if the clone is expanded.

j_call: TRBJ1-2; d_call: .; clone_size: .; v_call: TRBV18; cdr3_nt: TGTGCCAGCTCACCCTCGACAGGAAGCTATGGCTACACCTTC; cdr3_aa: CASSPSTGSYGYTF
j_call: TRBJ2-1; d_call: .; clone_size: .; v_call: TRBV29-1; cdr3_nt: TGCAGCGCTAGCTACAATGAGCAGTTCTTC; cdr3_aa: CSASYNEQFF
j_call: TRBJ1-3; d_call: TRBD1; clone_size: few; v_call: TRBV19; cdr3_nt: TGTGCCAGTAGTATGGGGGACAGCTCTGGAAACACCATATATTTT; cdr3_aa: CASSMGDSSGNTIYF
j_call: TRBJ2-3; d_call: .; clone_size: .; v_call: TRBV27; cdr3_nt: TGTGCCAGCAGTTTAACCAGACAGGGCACGATGGGTCTAGCGAGGTATTTT; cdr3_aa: CASSLTRQGTMGLARYF
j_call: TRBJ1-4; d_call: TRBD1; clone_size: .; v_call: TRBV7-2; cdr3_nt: TGTGCCAGCAGCACCAGGGACAGAAATGAAAAACTGTTTTTT; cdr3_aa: CASSTRDRNEKLFF
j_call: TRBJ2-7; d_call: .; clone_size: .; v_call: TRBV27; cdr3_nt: TGTGCCAGCAGTTTCAGGGGAGATTTCTACGAGCAGTACTTC; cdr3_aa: CASSFRGDFYEQYF
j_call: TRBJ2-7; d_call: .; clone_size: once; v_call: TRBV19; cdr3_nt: TGTGCCAGTAGTATCGATCCCCTTAGCGGCGAGCAGTACTTC; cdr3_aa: CASSIDPLSGEQYF
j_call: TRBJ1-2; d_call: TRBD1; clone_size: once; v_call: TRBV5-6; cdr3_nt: TGTGCCAGCAGCGTGGACAGGGGGCTCCGTGGCTACACCTTC; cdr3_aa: CASSVDRGLRGYTF
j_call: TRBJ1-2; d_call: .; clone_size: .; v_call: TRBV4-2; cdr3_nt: TGTGCCAGCAGCCAATATGAGGCTAACCAGGGAAGCTATGGCTACACCTTC; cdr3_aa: CASSQYEANQGSYGYTF
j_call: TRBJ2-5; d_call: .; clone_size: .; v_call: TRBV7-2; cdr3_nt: TGTGCCAGCAGCTCAGCCGGCCAGCTAGTGTTAGAGACCCAGTACTTC; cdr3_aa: CASSSAGQLVLETQYF
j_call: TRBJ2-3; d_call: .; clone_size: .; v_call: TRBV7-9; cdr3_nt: TGTGCCAGCAGTTTAGGGACACAAACTTGGACAGATACGCAGTATTTT; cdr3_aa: CASSLGTQTWTDTQYF
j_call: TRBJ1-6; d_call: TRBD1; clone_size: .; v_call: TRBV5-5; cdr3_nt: TGTGCCAGCAGAGGACAGGCCGGTTCACCCCTCCACTTT; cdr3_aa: CASRGQAGSPLHF
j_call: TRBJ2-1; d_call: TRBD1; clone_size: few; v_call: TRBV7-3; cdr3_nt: TGTGCCAGCAGCTTAACTTTTGTGGGACAGGGGGCTTCGAGGTACAATGAGCAGTTCTTC; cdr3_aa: CASSLTFVGQGASRYNEQFF
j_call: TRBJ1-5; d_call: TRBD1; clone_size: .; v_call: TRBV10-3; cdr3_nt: TGTGCCATCAGGGAGGGGGCCCCTCAGCCCCAGCATTTT; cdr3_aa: CAIREGAPQPQHF
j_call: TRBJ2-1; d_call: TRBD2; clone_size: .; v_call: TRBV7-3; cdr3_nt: TGTGCCAGCAGCCAGGGGACTAGCGCGCTGAATGAGCAGTTCTTC; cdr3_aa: CASSQGTSALNEQFF
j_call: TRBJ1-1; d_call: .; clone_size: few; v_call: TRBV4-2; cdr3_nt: TGTGCCAGCAGCCAAGCACAGGACATGAACACTGAAGCTTTCTTT; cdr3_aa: CASSQAQDMNTEAFF
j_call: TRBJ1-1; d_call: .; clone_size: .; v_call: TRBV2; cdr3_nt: TGTGCCAGACAAGACGGGATGAACACTGAAGCTTTCTTT; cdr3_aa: CARQDGMNTEAFF
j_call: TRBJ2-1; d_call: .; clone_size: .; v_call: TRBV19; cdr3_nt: TGTGCCAGCGGACGGGGCTCCTACAATGAGCAGTTCTTC; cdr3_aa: CASGRGSYNEQFF
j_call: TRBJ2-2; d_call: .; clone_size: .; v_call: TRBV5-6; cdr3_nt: TGTGCCAGCAGCTTGGGGCAGGGCGGTCGGACCGGGGAGCTGTTTTTT; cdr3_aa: CASSLGQGGRTGELFF
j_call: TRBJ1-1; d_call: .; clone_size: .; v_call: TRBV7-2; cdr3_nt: TGTGCCAGCAGCTTCGGGATGGGGAACACTGAAGCTTTCTTT; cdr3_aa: CASSFGMGNTEAFF
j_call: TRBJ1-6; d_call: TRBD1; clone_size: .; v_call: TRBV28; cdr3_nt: TGTGCCAGCAGTCCGTCAACAGGGGATTCACCCCTCCACTTT; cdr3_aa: CASSPSTGDSPLHF
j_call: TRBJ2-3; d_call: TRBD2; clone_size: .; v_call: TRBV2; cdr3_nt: TGTGCCAGGAAGACTGAGCGGGGGTCCCCTCGTACGCAGTATTTT; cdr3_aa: CARKTERGSPRTQYF
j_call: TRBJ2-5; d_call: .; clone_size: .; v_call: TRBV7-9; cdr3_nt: TGTGCCAGCAGCTTAGCGCTACCGATGCTCTTAGCACAAGAGACCCAGTACTTC; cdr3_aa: CASSLALPMLLAQETQYF
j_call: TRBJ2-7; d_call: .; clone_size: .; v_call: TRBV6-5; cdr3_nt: TGTGCCAGCAGTTCACCCCGGGGATACGAGCAGTACTTC; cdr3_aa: CASSSPRGYEQYF
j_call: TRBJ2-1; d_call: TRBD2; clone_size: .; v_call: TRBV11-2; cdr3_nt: TGTGCCAGCAGCCGGGGGTGGCTAGCGGGAGTGCTCTTC; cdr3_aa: CASSRGWLAGVLF
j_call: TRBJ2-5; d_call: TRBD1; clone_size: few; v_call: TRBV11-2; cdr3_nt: TGTGCCAGCAGCTTAGGGACAGGGGGCAGAGAGACCCAGTACTTC; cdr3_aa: CASSLGTGGRETQYF
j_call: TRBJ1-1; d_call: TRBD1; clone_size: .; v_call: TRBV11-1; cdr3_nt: TGTGCCAGCAGCTTAGGGACAGGGCTGAACACTGAAGCTTTCTTT; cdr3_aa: CASSLGTGLNTEAFF
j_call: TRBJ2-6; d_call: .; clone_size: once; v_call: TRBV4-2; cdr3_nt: TGTGCCAGCGCTTCAGTCTCTGGGGCCAACGTCCTGACTTTC; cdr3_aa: CASASVSGANVLTF
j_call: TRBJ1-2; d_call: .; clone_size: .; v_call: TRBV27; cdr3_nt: TGTGCCAGCAGTTTATCGTTCCAGGGAAGTGGCTACACCTTC; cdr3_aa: CASSLSFQGSGYTF
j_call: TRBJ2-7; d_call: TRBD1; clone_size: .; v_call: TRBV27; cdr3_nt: TGTGCCAGCAGGAAGACCGGGACAGGTCTCTACGAGCAGTACTTC; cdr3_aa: CASRKTGTGLYEQYF
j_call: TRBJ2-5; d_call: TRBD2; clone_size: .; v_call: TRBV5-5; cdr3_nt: TGTGCCAGCAGTGGTTCACTAGCGGGAGGCCAAGAGACCCAGTACTTC; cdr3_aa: CASSGSLAGGQETQYF
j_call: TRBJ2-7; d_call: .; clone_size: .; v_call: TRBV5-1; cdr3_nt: TGCGCCAGCAGCGTGGATTTGGGCGGGGTCTACGAGCAGTACTTC; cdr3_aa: CASSVDLGGVYEQYF